This TCR beta chain emerged from a study of blood T cell repertoires in COVID-19. Clones were sequenced by immunoSEQ multiplex PCR, and TCRdb holds only the in-frame ones, with some missing. The table has some 300,000 clones, roughly 86% seen once. V dropped 1 base and J dropped 0 bases, with 12 bases sitting between them. Germline-derived CDR1 and CDR2 are MDHEN and SYDVKM. The CDR3 consists of 16 residues. This chain connects TRBV28 to TRBJ1-1; maybe TRBD1 (6 bases). The TCR sequence derives from a man between 65 and 85 years old with acute or convalescent COVID-19. The sample consisted of peripheral blood. Here the CDR3 DNA reads TGTGCCAGCAGTTTATTGTCCAGGGGTGTGAACACTGAAGCTTTCTTT. Protein product: CASSLLSRGVNTEAFF.